A selection of T cell receptor beta chains follows, all from one sample in a study of T cell changes during pregnancy in multiple sclerosis. Measured with immunoSEQ multiplex PCR; TCRdb has only the in-frame clones, and not every one. The table lists fewer than 70,000 clones, 94% of them singletons. Source: CD8+ T cells from peripheral blood mononuclear cells, taken in the third trimester of pregnancy. These receptors originate from a female donor with multiple sclerosis, enrolled in a pregnancy study. CDR3s include the opening cysteine and the closing phenylalanine or tryptophan. D genes are given only for firm matches. Expanded clones get a size class; other rows say once, few or many, or leave the size out.

V gene: TRBV6-6
D gene: .
clone size: .
J gene: TRBJ1-1
CDR3 DNA: TGTGCCAGCAGTTACTGGCAGGGAACCATGAACACTGAAGCTTTCTTT
CDR3 protein: CASSYWQGTMNTEAFF

V gene: TRBV19
D gene: TRBD1
clone size: .
J gene: TRBJ2-4
CDR3 DNA: TGTGCCAGTAGTATCTCCAGTGAGGACAGGTGGACTAAAAACATTCAGTACTTC
CDR3 protein: CASSISSEDRWTKNIQYF

V gene: TRBV27
D gene: TRBD2
clone size: .
J gene: TRBJ2-3
CDR3 DNA: TGTGCCAGCCGACAATTTATAGCGGGGAACACAGATACGCAGTATTTT
CDR3 protein: CASRQFIAGNTDTQYF

V gene: TRBV11-2
D gene: TRBD2
clone size: .
J gene: TRBJ2-7
CDR3 DNA: TGTGCCAGCAGCCAAATATTAGCTGTAGGGGAGGGGTACGAGCAGTACTTC
CDR3 protein: CASSQILAVGEGYEQYF

V gene: TRBV9
D gene: TRBD1
clone size: once
J gene: TRBJ2-2
CDR3 DNA: TGTGCCAGCAGCGGAAGACAGGGGGGCACCGGGGAGCTGTTTTTT
CDR3 protein: CASSGRQGGTGELFF

V gene: TRBV19
D gene: .
clone size: .
J gene: TRBJ1-2
CDR3 DNA: TGTGCCAGTAGTATAGACTCGGCAGGGCCCCTCTATGGCTACACCTTC
CDR3 protein: CASSIDSAGPLYGYTF

V gene: TRBV27
D gene: TRBD1
clone size: .
J gene: TRBJ2-3
CDR3 DNA: TGTGCCAGCAGTTTCCTGACAGGGCAGGGCACAGATACGCAGTATTTT
CDR3 protein: CASSFLTGQGTDTQYF

V gene: TRBV6-1
D gene: TRBD2
clone size: .
J gene: TRBJ2-1
CDR3 DNA: TGTGCCAGCAGTGAACTAGCGGGAGGGTACAATGAGCAGTTCTTC
CDR3 protein: CASSELAGGYNEQFF

V gene: TRBV19
D gene: .
clone size: .
J gene: TRBJ2-3
CDR3 DNA: TGTGCCAGTAGTGACACTGGACTCTCAGATACGCAGTATTTT
CDR3 protein: CASSDTGLSDTQYF

V gene: TRBV5-4
D gene: .
clone size: once
J gene: TRBJ2-2
CDR3 DNA: TGTGCCAGCAGTCTCGGTCCGGCTGAGGCCCGGGAGCTGTTTTTT
CDR3 protein: CASSLGPAEARELFF

V gene: TRBV7-9
D gene: .
clone size: .
J gene: TRBJ2-7
CDR3 DNA: TGTGCCAGCAGCCCCGTTGGGACTCCGATATACGAGCAGTACTTC
CDR3 protein: CASSPVGTPIYEQYF

V gene: TRBV5-5
D gene: TRBD2
clone size: once
J gene: TRBJ2-1
CDR3 DNA: TGTGCCAGCAGCCGTCTAGCGGGAGGGCTCAATGAGCAGTTCTTC
CDR3 protein: CASSRLAGGLNEQFF

V gene: TRBV5-1
D gene: .
clone size: .
J gene: TRBJ2-2
CDR3 DNA: TGCGCCAGCAGCTTGTTGTTAGCGAACACCGGGGAGCTGTTTTTT
CDR3 protein: CASSLLLANTGELFF

V gene: TRBV30
D gene: .
clone size: .
J gene: TRBJ2-3
CDR3 DNA: TGTGCCTGGAACGTCGGGGGCACAGATACGCAGTATTTT
CDR3 protein: CAWNVGGTDTQYF

V gene: TRBV2
D gene: TRBD1
clone size: .
J gene: TRBJ2-2
CDR3 DNA: TGTGCCAGCAGTGAAGCGACAGGGGGTACCGGGGAGCTGTTTTTT
CDR3 protein: CASSEATGGTGELFF

V gene: TRBV6-6
D gene: .
clone size: .
J gene: TRBJ2-7
CDR3 DNA: TGTGCCAGCAGTTACTCGAACAGGGAGATGAGCTACGAGCAGTACTTC
CDR3 protein: CASSYSNREMSYEQYF

V gene: TRBV7-9
D gene: .
clone size: .
J gene: TRBJ2-1
CDR3 DNA: TGTGCCAGCAGTTTCCAGGGATTTGAGCAGTTCTTC
CDR3 protein: CASSFQGFEQFF

V gene: TRBV13
D gene: .
clone size: .
J gene: TRBJ2-2
CDR3 DNA: TGTGCCAGCAGCATCTGGCAGGGGGAGCTGTTTTTT
CDR3 protein: CASSIWQGELFF

V gene: TRBV4-2
D gene: .
clone size: .
J gene: TRBJ1-1
CDR3 DNA: TGTGCCAGCAGCCAAGAGAAGGGGTCTAACACTGAAGCTTTCTTT
CDR3 protein: CASSQEKGSNTEAFF

V gene: TRBV27
D gene: TRBD2
clone size: .
J gene: TRBJ2-1
CDR3 DNA: TGTGCCAGCAGTTCCCCCGGACTAGCGGGAGGAGGGTCCTACAATGAGCAGTTCTTC
CDR3 protein: CASSSPGLAGGGSYNEQFF

V gene: TRBV4-1
D gene: .
clone size: .
J gene: TRBJ1-2
CDR3 DNA: TGCGCCAGCAGCCAAGTCCGGGGGGACGGCAACTATGGCTACACCTTC
CDR3 protein: CASSQVRGDGNYGYTF

V gene: TRBV4-1
D gene: .
clone size: .
J gene: TRBJ2-7
CDR3 DNA: TGCGCCAGCAGCCAAGAGTCGGGTGAGCAGTACTTC
CDR3 protein: CASSQESGEQYF

V gene: TRBV6-5
D gene: .
clone size: .
J gene: TRBJ2-3
CDR3 DNA: TGTGCCAGCAGCCTCATATTAACTAGCACAGATACGCAGTATTTT
CDR3 protein: CASSLILTSTDTQYF

V gene: TRBV6-1
D gene: .
clone size: .
J gene: TRBJ1-2
CDR3 DNA: TGTGCCAGCAGTGGGGAGCTCAGGAACTATGGCTACACCTTC
CDR3 protein: CASSGELRNYGYTF

V gene: TRBV7-2
D gene: TRBD2
clone size: .
J gene: TRBJ2-1
CDR3 DNA: TGTGCCAGCACTCCCGGGACTACCTATAATGAGCAGTTCTTC
CDR3 protein: CASTPGTTYNEQFF

V gene: TRBV27
D gene: TRBD1
clone size: .
J gene: TRBJ1-1
CDR3 DNA: TGTGCCAGCAGTCCGACAGGGGGCGTTTTTGAAGCTTTCTTT
CDR3 protein: CASSPTGGVFEAFF

V gene: TRBV27
D gene: TRBD2
clone size: .
J gene: TRBJ2-7
CDR3 DNA: TGTGCCAGCAGTTTATTGGCTAGCGGGAGTAATTACGAGCAGTACTTC
CDR3 protein: CASSLLASGSNYEQYF

V gene: TRBV4-2
D gene: .
clone size: .
J gene: TRBJ2-7
CDR3 DNA: TGTGCCAGCAGCCAAGTAGCGGATTCCTACGAGCAGTACTTC
CDR3 protein: CASSQVADSYEQYF

V gene: TRBV29-1
D gene: .
clone size: .
J gene: TRBJ1-2
CDR3 DNA: TGCAGCGTTGACGGGCAGGGCTATGGCTACACCTTC
CDR3 protein: CSVDGQGYGYTF

V gene: TRBV2
D gene: .
clone size: .
J gene: TRBJ2-7
CDR3 DNA: TGTGCCAGCACCGGCTCCTACGAGCAGTACTTC
CDR3 protein: CASTGSYEQYF

V gene: TRBV27
D gene: TRBD2
clone size: .
J gene: TRBJ2-2
CDR3 DNA: TGTGCCAGCAGTCTCGGACTAGCGGGAGCCCCCGGGGAGCTGTTTTTT
CDR3 protein: CASSLGLAGAPGELFF

V gene: TRBV18
D gene: TRBD1
clone size: .
J gene: TRBJ1-1
CDR3 DNA: TGTGCCAGCTCATCAATACGCAGGGGGCGGGCTGAAGCTTTCTTT
CDR3 protein: CASSSIRRGRAEAFF

V gene: TRBV7-2
D gene: .
clone size: once
J gene: TRBJ1-1
CDR3 DNA: TGTGCCAGCAGCTCCTACAATGACAGAATAAACACTGAAGCTTTCTTT
CDR3 protein: CASSSYNDRINTEAFF

V gene: TRBV7-3
D gene: TRBD2
clone size: .
J gene: TRBJ2-1
CDR3 DNA: TGTGCCAGCAGCTTTATGACTAGCGGGAGCTACAATGAGCAGTTCTTC
CDR3 protein: CASSFMTSGSYNEQFF

V gene: TRBV4-1
D gene: TRBD2
clone size: .
J gene: TRBJ2-7
CDR3 DNA: TGCGCCAGCAGCCACCGAGGGACTAGCGTCTACGAGCAGTACTTC
CDR3 protein: CASSHRGTSVYEQYF

V gene: TRBV7-3
D gene: .
clone size: .
J gene: TRBJ2-1
CDR3 DNA: TGTGCCAGCAGCTTAATCCCGGGAATGAGGGACAATGAGCAGTTCTTC
CDR3 protein: CASSLIPGMRDNEQFF

V gene: TRBV18
D gene: .
clone size: .
J gene: TRBJ2-3
CDR3 DNA: TGTGCCAGCTCACCAACTAGAGACACAGATACGCAGTATTTT
CDR3 protein: CASSPTRDTDTQYF

V gene: TRBV6-1
D gene: TRBD2
clone size: .
J gene: TRBJ2-7
CDR3 DNA: TGTGCCAGCAGTGAAGAAGCTAGCGGTTCCTACGAGCAGTACTTC
CDR3 protein: CASSEEASGSYEQYF

V gene: TRBV19
D gene: TRBD2
clone size: .
J gene: TRBJ2-7
CDR3 DNA: TGTGCCAGTAGTAAGGGACTAGCGGGAGAGGGAGACTACGAGCAGTACTTC
CDR3 protein: CASSKGLAGEGDYEQYF

V gene: TRBV4-1
D gene: .
clone size: .
J gene: TRBJ2-3
CDR3 DNA: TGCGCCAGCAGCCCCATCCAGGAGGCCACAGATACGCAGTATTTT
CDR3 protein: CASSPIQEATDTQYF

V gene: TRBV5-1
D gene: TRBD1
clone size: .
J gene: TRBJ1-1
CDR3 DNA: TGCGCCAGCATCGAGGGACAGTCGAACACTGAAGCTTTCTTT
CDR3 protein: CASIEGQSNTEAFF

V gene: TRBV6-1
D gene: TRBD2
clone size: few
J gene: TRBJ2-2
CDR3 DNA: TGTGCCAGCAGTGAAGACCTAGCGGGAGCCGGGGAGCTGTTTTTT
CDR3 protein: CASSEDLAGAGELFF

V gene: TRBV12-5
D gene: .
clone size: .
J gene: TRBJ1-1
CDR3 DNA: TGTGCTAGTGGTCAAGGGGGCACTGAAGCTTTCTTT
CDR3 protein: CASGQGGTEAFF